Below are 24 T cell receptor beta chains sequenced from a single sample in a study of blood T cell repertoires in COVID-19. Some clones are missing from TCRdb's copy, which holds only in-frame ones; the method was immunoSEQ multiplex PCR. The sample contains around 150,000 clones, roughly 90% of which appear only once. Sequencing was done on a sample of peripheral blood. All receptors come from a human donor with COVID-19, enrolled during active disease. The donor label of this sample is uncertain.

Only one count was recorded for this clone. V gene TRBV3-1 (or the pseudogene TRBV3-2) combines with J gene TRBJ2-7, with 7 nucleotides matching TRBD1. From germline, CDR1 is LGHDT and CDR2 YNNKEL (reference sequence). This CDR3 spans 15 amino acids. V dropped 5 bases and J dropped 5; count of bases not matched to a gene: 12. The CDR3 protein is CASSYDLDRMNEQYF. The CDR3 bases are TGTGCCAGCAGCTACGACCTGGACAGGATGAACGAGCAGTACTTC.

This chain joins TRBV4-1 and TRBJ1-6; D is undetermined. Trimming cost V 0 bases and J 7 bases, with 10 bases left between them. Looked up from germline, CDR1 is MGHRA and CDR2 is YSYEKL. The CDR3 consists of 15 residues. The CDR3 reads CASSQDLGSNSPLHF. The CDR3 DNA reads TGCGCCAGCAGCCAAGATCTAGGTTCGAATTCACCCCTCCACTTT.

The rearrangement links TRBV28 to TRBJ2-7; a weak D match, TRBD1 (5 bases). The CDR3 is 15 residues long. Trimming removed 4 bases from V and 3 bases from J, with 16 bases in between. Germline lookup yields CDR1 MDHEN and CDR2 SYDVKM. In DNA, the CDR3 is TGTGCCAGCAGTTGGTTTCAGGGTTCCTTCTACGAGCAGTACTTC. Protein sequence: CASSWFQGSFYEQYF.

The sample holds one count of this clone. This rearrangement joins TRBV29-1 to TRBJ1-4; 8 positions match TRBD1. The germline CDR1 and CDR2 sequences are SQVTM and ANQGSEA. With V trimmed by 5 bases and J by 5 bases, 4 bases remained unmatched. The CDR3 contains 13 residues. CDR3 residues: CSVWTGSNEKLFF. DNA for the CDR3: TGCAGCGTTTGGACAGGGTCAAATGAAAAACTGTTTTTT.

V gene TRBV3-1 (or the pseudogene TRBV3-2) combines with J gene TRBJ1-6, with 7 bases aligning to TRBD1. This CDR3 is 15 amino acids long. The germline V gene encodes CDR1 LGHDT and CDR2 YNNKEL (reference sequence). V gave up 1 base and J gave up 9 bases; unmatched junction bases: 6. The CDR3 DNA reads as TGTGCCAGCAGCCAAGTTACAGGGGTAGGTTCACCCCTCCACTTT. This translates into CASSQVTGVGSPLHF.

The chain recombines TRBV5-1 with TRBJ1-6; 9 bases align to TRBD1. V lost 4 bases and J lost 6; bases outside the gene matches: 8. Per the germline V gene, CDR1 is SGHRS and CDR2 is YFSETQ. This CDR3 is 16 amino acids long. The CDR3 nucleotides are TGCGCCAGCAGCCGCGGGACAGGGCAGTTTAATTCACCCCTCCACTTT. This gives the protein CASSRGTGQFNSPLHF.

The rearrangement links TRBV29-1 to TRBJ1-1; 7 nucleotides agree with TRBD1. Germline CDR1 is SQVTM and CDR2 is ANQGSEA. CDR3 size: 14 residues. Trimming at V came to 2 bases and at J to 6 bases, leaving 9 bases not matched to a gene. CDR3 sequence: CSVETTFRGAEAFF. DNA of the CDR3: TGCAGCGTTGAAACTACCTTCAGGGGGGCTGAAGCTTTCTTT.

This clone appeared a single time. The chain has TRBV18 and TRBJ1-1, with TRBD1 matching 8 bases. The V gene end was trimmed by 2 bases and the J gene end by 4 bases; junction bases not matched to a gene: 3. Looked up from germline, CDR1 is KGHSH and CDR2 is LQKENI. CDR3 length: 14 residues. The CDR3 bases are TGTGCCAGCTCACCAGAGACAGGGGCCACTGAAGCTTTCTTT. Its protein is CASSPETGATEAFF.

This chain connects TRBV10-3 to TRBJ2-3, with TRBD1 identical over 7 bases. V dropped 7 bases and J dropped 1; count of bases not matched to a gene: 5. CDR1 is ENHRY and CDR2 is SYGVKD in the germline V gene. This CDR3 has 14 amino acids. In DNA form, the CDR3 reads TGTGCCATCAAAGGCGACAGGGGCACAGATACGCAGTATTTT. It yields the protein CAIKGDRGTDTQYF.

The genes are TRBV25-1 and TRBJ1-2; D is ambiguous. V was shortened by 1 base and J by 0 bases, with 6 bases between the two germline ends. This CDR3 comprises 14 residues. Germline assignment: CDR1 MGHDK and CDR2 SYGVNS. Here the CDR3 DNA reads TGTGCCAGCAGTGAATCCTCCTCTAACTATGGCTACACCTTC. Translated: CASSESSSNYGYTF.

This clone appeared a single time. The V and J genes are TRBV11-2 and TRBJ1-6; 7 bases map to TRBD1. Germline V lookup: CDR1 SGHAT, CDR2 FQNNGV. J was trimmed by 9 bases and V by 11 bases; bases with no gene match: 25. The CDR3 runs 18 residues. CDR3 nucleotides: TGTGCCGACCGTGAGGGCGGTACAGGGGTGGTTGAGGGTTCACCCCTCCACTTT. Protein: CADREGGTGVVEGSPLHF. The full variable domain, completed using reference TRBV11-2 and TRBJ1-6, is EAGVAQSPRYKIIEKRQSVAFWCNPISGHATLYWYQQILGQGPKLLIQFQNNGVVDDSQLPKDRFSAERLKGVDSTLKIQPAKLEDSAVYLCADREGGTGVVEGSPLHFGNGTRLTVT.

Only a few counts were recorded for this clone. The chain employs TRBV24-1 and TRBJ1-4; D gene ambiguous. Germline lookup yields CDR1 KGHDR and CDR2 SFDVKD. The CDR3 runs 15 residues. V was pared by 8 bases and J by 8 bases, with 20 bases between. The CDR3 here is CATMTRAYGGEKLFF. The CDR3 coding sequence is TGTGCCACCATGACGCGGGCTTACGGCGGGGAAAAACTGTTTTTT.

This clone was seen only once. The genes are TRBV28 and TRBJ2-5, with 10 bases fitting TRBD1. J gave up 5 bases and V 6 bases, and 3 bases lay outside the gene matches. This CDR3 is 13 amino acids long. From germline, CDR1 is MDHEN and CDR2 SYDVKM. CDR3 loop: CASRTGGRETQYF. CDR3 sequence (DNA): TGTGCCAGCAGGACAGGGGGCAGGGAGACCCAGTACTTC.

The V gene is TRBV12-3 or TRBV12-4, the J gene TRBJ2-5; D unclear. The CDR3 has 11 amino acids. V dropped 7 bases and J dropped 4 bases, with 7 bases sitting between them. The CDR3 nucleotides are TGTGCCAGCACTTCCGGAGAGACCCAGTACTTC. Translation: CASTSGETQYF.

The rearrangement uses TRBV27 and TRBJ1-3; weak D call: TRBD1 (5 bases). This CDR3 comprises 13 residues. The V and J ends lost 10 bases and 4 bases respectively, with 14 bases between them. Per germline, CDR1 MNHEY and CDR2 SMNVEV (reference sequence). CDR3 nucleotides: TGTGCCACCCGGCGGGACTCCGGAAACACCATATATTTT. This codes for CATRRDSGNTIYF.

CDR3 protein: CSVEDLASGGLLYTDTQYF. The CDR3, as DNA: TGCAGCGTTGAAGATCTGGCTAGCGGGGGGTTACTGTACACAGATACGCAGTATTTT. The rearrangement joins TRBV29-1 to TRBJ2-3, with TRBD2 matching over 11 bases. Losses at the gene ends were 0 bases for V and 2 bases for J; bases not matched to a gene: 13. CDR1 is SQVTM, CDR2 ANQGSEA, per germline. The CDR3 runs 19 residues.

This chain joins TRBV10-3 and TRBJ2-3; possibly TRBD2 for D (6 bases). Trimming cost V 6 bases and J 4 bases, with 17 bases left between them. The V gene's germline CDR1 is ENHRY and CDR2 SYGVKD. This CDR3 comprises 15 residues. The CDR3 nucleotides read TGTGCCATCAGGAACCGGGACTTTAAGCCAGATACGCAGTATTTT. It translates to CAIRNRDFKPDTQYF.

The chain is built from TRBV19 and TRBJ1-5, with 8 positions matching TRBD1. V lost 1 base to trimming and J lost 9 bases; unmatched junction nucleotides: 5. The CDR3 sequence is 14 residues long. The V gene's germline CDR1 is LNHDA and CDR2 SQIVND (reference sequence). The CDR3 region is CASSIGTGTAPQHF. The CDR3 DNA sequence: TGTGCCAGTAGTATAGGGACAGGGACCGCGCCCCAGCATTTT.

The gene calls are TRBV19 and TRBJ1-5; 10 nucleotides agree with TRBD1. The CDR3 runs 18 residues. The germline CDR1 and CDR2 sequences are LNHDA and SQIVND (reference sequence). The junction had 11 bases not matched to a gene; V was cut back by 6 bases and J by 0 bases. CDR3 DNA sequence: TGTGCCAGTAGCCCCCGGGACAGGGGCCTATATAGCAATCAGCCCCAGCATTTT. Protein product: CASSPRDRGLYSNQPQHF.

V gene TRBV15 combines with J gene TRBJ2-1; D uncertain. V gave up 0 bases and J gave up 3 bases, with 6 bases separating them. The CDR3 runs to 14 residues. CDR1 LNHNV and CDR2 YYDKDF come from the germline V gene (reference sequence). Here the CDR3 DNA reads TGTGCCACCAGCAGAGATGTGAGCTACAATGAGCAGTTCTTC. Translated: CATSRDVSYNEQFF.

The CDR3 loop reads CASSTGDRGPGNTIYF. The CDR3 nucleotides are TGTGCCAGTAGTACAGGAGACAGGGGGCCTGGAAACACCATATATTTT. The chain combines TRBV19 with TRBJ1-3, with 10 bases that match TRBD1. The germline gives CDR1 LNHDA, CDR2 SQIVND (reference sequence). CDR3 size: 16 residues. V lost 4 bases to trimming and J lost 2 bases; unmatched junction nucleotides: 5.

This sequence joins TRBV6-5 and TRBJ1-4, with D possibly being TRBD1 (6 bases). V was shortened by 0 bases and J by 5 bases, with 13 bases between the two germline ends. Germline CDR1 is MNHEY and CDR2 is SVGAGI. The CDR3 spans 16 residues. The CDR3 loop is CASSYSKAGENEKLFF. CDR3 DNA sequence: TGTGCCAGCAGTTACTCGAAGGCAGGGGAGAATGAAAAACTGTTTTTT.

The CDR3: CAWLRGLGNTIYF. CDR3 sequence (DNA): TGTGCCTGGTTAAGGGGGCTCGGAAACACCATATATTTT. The J gene is TRBJ1-3, the V gene TRBV30; 7 bases align to TRBD1. The germline V gene has CDR1 GTSNPN and CDR2 SVGIG (reference sequence). J lost 4 bases, V lost 5 bases, and 5 bases had no gene match. This CDR3 comprises 13 residues.

The CDR3 sequence is CASSLALTVAYNEQFF. CDR3 nucleotide sequence: TGCGCCAGCAGCTTGGCTTTGACTGTAGCCTACAATGAGCAGTTCTTC. This chain links TRBV5-1 with TRBJ2-1; the D is unclear. The CDR3 sequence is 16 residues long. Trimming pared 0 bases from V and 2 bases from J, leaving 12 bases between. Germline V gene sequence: CDR1 SGHRS, CDR2 YFSETQ.